These 14 T cell receptor beta chains share one sample of origin, sequenced in a study of blood T cells in healthy people across ages. Combining a sample-barcoded 5' primer with a J-beta primer mix, a second PCR ran for roughly 6 to 12 cycles. MiXCR, run by TCRdb on the 5' RACE reads, gives a single entry per CDR3 protein. The sample comprises about 1.8 million distinct CDR3 sequences, roughly 49% of which are singletons, and approximately 2.1% rests with the top ten. Sequenced sample: blood. These receptors were taken from a woman aged 40 to 50 in good health.

The chain uses TRBV5-1 and TRBJ2-2, with 8 bases aligning to TRBD1. Looked up from germline, CDR1 is SGHRS and CDR2 is YFSETQ. The J segment lost 5 bases and the V segment lost 0 bases, leaving 9 bases of the junction unmatched. The CDR3 length is 17 residues. CDR3 sequence reads: CASSLAPGQERTGELFF. As DNA, the CDR3 is TGCGCCAGCAGCTTGGCCCCGGGACAGGAGAGAACCGGGGAGCTGTTTTTT. The variable domain in full, completed from reference TRBV5-1 and TRBJ2-2, reads KAGVTQTPRYLIKTRGQQVTLSCSPISGHRSVSWYQQTPGQGLQFLFEYFSETQRNKGNFPGRFSGRQFSNSRSEMNVSTLELGDSALYLCASSLAPGQERTGELFFGEGSRLTVL.

A word on this clonotype: A much larger clone differs from this one at a single base, so this may be a read error. The gene calls are TRBV12-3 or TRBV12-4 and TRBJ2-6, with TRBD2 identical over 8 bases. With 4 bases clipped from V and 4 bases from J, the junction kept 18 bases outside the gene matches. The CDR3 runs to 20 residues. CDR3 coding DNA: TGTGCCAGCAGTTCCACCCTACAGGGACTAGGGGTGCCCGGGGCCAACGTCCTGACTTTC. Translation gives CASSSTLQGLGVPGANVLTF.

The V gene is TRBV11-2, the J gene TRBJ2-7; the match to TRBD2 covers 7 bases. Gene TRBJ2-1 matches the end of the DNA better, so the J call may be wrong. The CDR3 totals 13 residues. Per germline, CDR1 SGHAT and CDR2 FQNNGV. The CDR3 here is CASSSTSPFEQFF. CDR3 coding DNA: TGTGCCAGCAGCTCGACTAGCCCATTTGAGCAGTTCTTC.

The chain couples TRBV6-2 or TRBV6-3 to TRBJ2-1; the match to TRBD2 covers 8 bases. V was clipped by 2 bases and J by 0 bases; unmatched bases: 12. The CDR3 totals 19 residues. Germline V CDR1 and CDR2: MNHEY, SVGEGT. CDR3 in DNA: TGTGCCAGCAGTTACCTAAGAGGCAGGCTAGCGGGCTCCTACAATGAGCAGTTCTTC. Translating it yields CASSYLRGRLAGSYNEQFF.

The V call is TRBV7-2, the J call TRBJ2-3; D possibly matches TRBD1 or TRBD2 (6 bases each). Per the germline V gene, CDR1 is SGHTA and CDR2 is FQGNSA. V was pared by 7 bases and J by 4 bases, with 18 bases between. The length of the CDR3 is 15 residues. The CDR3 region has the DNA TGTGCCAGCAATGGGCTTGAGGGGGGCCCAGATACGCAGTATTTT. Its translation is CASNGLEGGPDTQYF.

The chain employs TRBV29-1 and TRBJ2-5; the match to TRBD2 covers 10 bases. The CDR3 extends over 15 amino acids. Looked up from germline, CDR1 is SQVTM and CDR2 is ANQGSEA. The ends lost 7 bases at V and 0 bases at J; junction bases unmatched: 8. The DNA for the CDR3 is TGCAGCGGGACAACTAGCGGGGATTACCAAGAGACCCAGTACTTC. This codes for CSGTTSGDYQETQYF.

Concerning this clonotype: It is unclear where the CDR3 begins or ends on the DNA, so no DNA is shown, and the CDR3 is as TCRdb lists it. This chain links TRBV6-6 with TRBJ1-2. With termini counted, the CDR3 has 14 amino acids. The germline CDR1 and CDR2 sequences are MNHNY and SVGAGI (reference sequence). The chain's CDR3 is CAIATAGTVYGCTF.

The chain recombines TRBV2 with TRBJ2-4; weak D call: TRBD2 (6 bases). Trimming stripped 8 bases from V and 6 bases from J, with 11 bases between. The length of the CDR3 is 12 residues. CDR1 and CDR2 (germline): SNHLY, FYNNEI. This CDR3 is CASSPGVNIQYF. DNA of the CDR3: TGTGCCAGCTCTCCGGGGGTAAACATTCAGTACTTC.

The chain carries TRBV28 and TRBJ2-4, with 9 bases fitting TRBD1. Germline lookup yields CDR1 MDHEN and CDR2 SYDVKM. With V trimmed by 5 bases and J by 7 bases, 9 bases remained unmatched. The CDR3 spans 15 residues. The CDR3 DNA is TGTGCCAGCAGTACACGGACAGGGGCGTCGAACATTCAGTACTTC. Translating gives CASSTRTGASNIQYF.

The chain joins TRBV10-3 to TRBJ2-4; D may correspond to TRBD1 or TRBD2 (5 bases each). The DNA end favors TRBJ2-7, so the J call may be wrong. The germline V gene has CDR1 ENHRY and CDR2 SYGVKD. The CDR3 loop spans 12 amino acids. The CDR3 region has the DNA TGTGCCATTTCGGGGACCTCCTACGAGCAGTACTTC. This translates into CAISGTSYEQYF.

The gene calls are TRBV6-6 and TRBJ2-7; the match to TRBD2 covers 7 bases. The J call may be wrong; the DNA end is better matched by TRBJ2-5. The V gene's germline CDR1 is MNHNY and CDR2 SVGAGI (reference sequence). The CDR3 spans 15 residues. The CDR3 reads CASSYPPASGGTQYF. The CDR3, as DNA: TGTGCCAGCAGTTACCCCCCGGCTAGCGGCGGGACCCAGTACTTC.

CDR3: CASSYERGNQPQHF. DNA of the CDR3: TGTGCCAGCAGTTACGAGAGGGGCAATCAGCCCCAGCATTTT. This sequence joins TRBV6-5 and TRBJ1-5, with D unresolved. The CDR3 consists of 14 residues. Germline CDR1 and CDR2: MNHEY and SVGAGI. V was trimmed by 2 bases and J by 2 bases, leaving 7 bases between them.

This chain joins TRBV18 and TRBJ1-1; D gene unclear. Germline V gene data show CDR1 as KGHSH and CDR2 as LQKENI. V lost 3 bases, J lost 4 bases, and 9 bases lay in between. The CDR3 spans 13 residues. The CDR3 loop reads CASSPPGSTEAFF. DNA for the CDR3: TGTGCCAGCTCACCCCCAGGCTCCACTGAAGCTTTCTTT.

V gene TRBV9 combines with J gene TRBJ2-1; D is perhaps TRBD2 (6 bases). V lost 0 bases to trimming and J lost 1 base, with 8 bases between them. The CDR3 loop spans 15 amino acids. CDR1 and CDR2 (germline): SGDLS, YYNGEE. The DNA of the CDR3 is TGTGCCAGCAGCGTAGCTAGCGTGTCCTACAATGAGCAGTTCTTC. This codes for CASSVASVSYNEQFF.